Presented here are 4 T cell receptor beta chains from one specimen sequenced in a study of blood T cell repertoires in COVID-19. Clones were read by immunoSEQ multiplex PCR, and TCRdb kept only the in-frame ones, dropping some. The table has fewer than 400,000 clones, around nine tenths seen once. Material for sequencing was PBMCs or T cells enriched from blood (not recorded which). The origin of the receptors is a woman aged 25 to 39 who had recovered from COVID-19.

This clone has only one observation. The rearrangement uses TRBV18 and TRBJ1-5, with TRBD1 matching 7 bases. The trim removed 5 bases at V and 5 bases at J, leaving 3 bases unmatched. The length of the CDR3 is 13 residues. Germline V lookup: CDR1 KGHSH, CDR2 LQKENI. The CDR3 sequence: CASSAGGDQPQHF. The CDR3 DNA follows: TGTGCCAGCTCAGCAGGGGGTGATCAGCCCCAGCATTTT. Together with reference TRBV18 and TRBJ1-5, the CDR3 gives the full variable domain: NAGVMQNPRHLVRRRGQEARLRCSPMKGHSHVYWYRQLPEEGLKFMVYLQKENIIDESGMPKERFSAEFPKEGPSILRIQQVVRGDSAAYFCASSAGGDQPQHFGDGTRLSIL.

The CDR3 DNA reads as TGTGCCAGCTCCCGACAGGGGAATCAGCCCCAGCATTTT. Residues: CASSRQGNQPQHF. This rearrangement joins TRBV18 to TRBJ1-5, with 8 bases lining up with TRBD1. This CDR3 is 13 amino acids long. The junction had 2 bases not matched to a gene; V was cut back by 6 bases and J by 4 bases. Germline-derived CDR1 and CDR2 are KGHSH and LQKENI.

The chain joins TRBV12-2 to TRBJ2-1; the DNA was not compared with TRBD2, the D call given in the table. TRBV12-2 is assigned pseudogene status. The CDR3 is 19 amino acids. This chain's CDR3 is CASRLQTSGGSRNYNEQFF. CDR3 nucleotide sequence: TGTGCAAGTCGCCTGCAGACTAGCGGGGGTTCACGCAACTACAATGAGCAGTTCTTC.

The CDR3 is CATRSLAGTYEQYF. The CDR3 DNA is TGTGCCACTAGAAGCTTAGCGGGGACCTACGAGCAGTACTTC. V gene TRBV5-4 combines with J gene TRBJ2-7, with TRBD2 matching 8 bases. The length of the CDR3 is 14 residues. The germline V gene encodes CDR1 SGHNT and CDR2 YYREEE (reference sequence). V shed 9 bases and J 2 bases; nucleotides not matched to a gene: 10.